The rows below give T cell receptor beta chains drawn from one sample of a study of T cells after yellow fever vaccination. TCRdb independently ran MiXCR on the 5' RACE reads; one entry per CDR3 protein. This repertoire shows approximately 300,000 distinct CDR3 sequences, approximately 11% found once; its top ten account for around 3.2%. The sample here was CD4+ T cells sorted from PBMCs, taken 45 days after the yellow fever booster vaccination. All receptors come from a young man who received the YFV17D yellow fever vaccine. Both conserved end residues are part of each CDR3. D genes are given only for firm matches. Size tells how often a clone was seen (once, few, many) or the class of an expanded clone, and some rows leave it out.

j_call v_call d_call clone_size cdr3_aa cdr3_nt
TRBJ1-1 TRBV19 . . CASSTTVGTEAFF TGTGCCAGTAGTACGACAGTTGGCACTGAAGCTTTCTTT
TRBJ2-5 TRBV6-5 . few CASTPYGVGETQYF TGTGCCAGCACCCCTTATGGGGTAGGAGAGACCCAGTACTTC
TRBJ2-7 TRBV18 TRBD1 many CASSPDRVPYEQYF TGTGCCAGCTCACCCGACAGGGTACCCTACGAGCAGTACTTC
TRBJ2-1 TRBV11-2 . . CASGSEPYNEQFF TGTGCCAGCGGTTCCGAACCCTACAATGAGCAGTTCTTC
TRBJ2-3 TRBV6-5 TRBD2 . CASSTYGGADRSTDTQYF TGTGCCAGCAGTACCTACGGGGGGGCCGATCGAAGCACAGATACGCAGTATTTT
TRBJ1-5 TRBV4-2 . many CASSQGGQSNQPQHF TGTGCCAGCAGCCAAGGGGGGCAGAGCAATCAGCCCCAGCATTTT
TRBJ1-5 TRBV2 . . CASMQGWGNQPQHF TGTGCCAGCATGCAGGGTTGGGGCAATCAGCCCCAGCATTTT
TRBJ2-6 TRBV7-6 TRBD1 . CASSFYRGSGANVLTF TGTGCCAGCAGCTTCTACAGGGGGTCTGGGGCCAACGTCCTGACTTTC
TRBJ1-6 TRBV5-5 . . CASSPELAANSPLHF TGTGCCAGCAGCCCTGAGCTTGCGGCTAATTCACCCCTCCACTTT
TRBJ1-1 TRBV19 . . CASRIGSGPGEGEAFF TGTGCCAGTAGAATTGGAAGCGGCCCGGGGGAAGGTGAAGCTTTCTTT
TRBJ2-5 TRBV9 TRBD2 . CASSVFAGVQETQYF TGTGCCAGCAGCGTATTCGCGGGGGTCCAAGAGACCCAGTACTTC
TRBJ1-1 TRBV6-6 . many CASSYSSSGNAEAFF TGTGCCAGCAGTTACTCGAGTAGTGGAAACGCTGAAGCTTTCTTT
TRBJ1-1 TRBV29-1 . . CSVEVNTEAFF TGCAGCGTTGAAGTGAACACTGAAGCTTTCTTT
TRBJ1-1 TRBV5-1 TRBD1 . CASSWTGTENTEAFF TGCGCCAGCAGCTGGACAGGGACGGAGAACACTGAAGCTTTCTTT
TRBJ1-1 TRBV5-1 . many CASSPLPGLDTEAFF TGCGCCAGCAGCCCATTACCGGGGTTGGACACTGAAGCTTTCTTT
TRBJ1-6 TRBV6-1 . many CAGTSSASSPLHF TGTGCCGGCACAAGCAGCGCTAGTTCACCCCTCCACTTT
TRBJ2-3 TRBV29-1 TRBD2 . CSPTGLATDTQYF TGCAGCCCCACAGGACTAGCAACAGATACGCAGTATTTT
TRBJ2-1 TRBV7-2 TRBD2 . CASSLVRLVAGNNEQFF TGTGCCAGCAGCTTAGTACGTTTGGTAGCGGGGAACAATGAGCAGTTCTTC
TRBJ2-5 TRBV5-1 . many CASRRSPEETQYF TGCGCCAGCCGCCGGTCACCGGAAGAGACCCAGTACTTC
TRBJ2-3 TRBV6-6 . few CASMPGATDTQYF TGTGCCAGCATGCCGGGGGCCACAGATACGCAGTATTTT
TRBJ2-1 TRBV5-1 TRBD2 many CASSLGLAVTEEQFF TGCGCCAGCAGCTTGGGGCTAGCGGTGACGGAAGAGCAGTTCTTC
TRBJ2-1 TRBV7-2 . few CASSFDRLEQFF TGTGCCAGCAGCTTCGACAGGCTAGAGCAGTTCTTC
TRBJ1-3 TRBV7-2 . . CASSAQSSGNTIYF TGTGCCAGCAGCGCCCAGAGCTCTGGAAACACCATATATTTT
TRBJ2-3 TRBV4-1 . many CASSKDTDTQYF TGCGCCAGCAGCAAAGACACGGATACGCAGTATTTT
TRBJ1-1 TRBV29-1 . . CSALRGAGTEAFF TGCAGCGCCCTACGGGGGGCAGGCACTGAAGCTTTCTTT
TRBJ1-5 TRBV27 . few CASDGNQPQHF TGTGCCAGCGACGGGAATCAGCCCCAGCATTTT
TRBJ2-3 TRBV7-6 TRBD2 . CASSLLAGGQADTQYF TGTGCCAGCAGCTTACTAGCGGGGGGGCAAGCAGATACGCAGTATTTT
TRBJ1-3 TRBV6-5 . . CASSFFGETGNTIYF TGTGCCAGCAGTTTTTTTGGGGAGACTGGAAACACCATATATTTT
TRBJ2-1 TRBV10-1 . . CASQGGGPSSYNEQFF TGCGCCAGCCAAGGGGGGGGGCCGAGCTCCTACAATGAGCAGTTCTTC
TRBJ2-3 TRBV9 TRBD2 . CASSVVRRTSGSDTQYF TGTGCCAGCAGCGTAGTCAGACGGACTAGTGGTTCAGATACGCAGTATTTT
TRBJ1-2 TRBV20-1 TRBD1 many CSTSRGLLYGYTF TGCAGTACCTCAAGGGGGCTCCTCTATGGCTACACCTTC
TRBJ1-1 TRBV5-6 . few CASSLALPDTEAFF TGTGCCAGCAGCTTGGCGCTCCCGGACACTGAAGCTTTCTTT
TRBJ2-3 TRBV20-1 . . CSASSPGRDTQYF TGCAGTGCTAGTTCGCCGGGGCGAGATACGCAGTATTTT
TRBJ1-6 TRBV6-5 . many CASSRSNSPLHF TGTGCCAGCAGTAGGAGCAATTCACCCCTCCACTTT
TRBJ2-1 TRBV7-2 TRBD2 few CASRTGGFYNEQFF TGTGCCAGCAGAACGGGGGGTTTCTACAATGAGCAGTTCTTC
TRBJ2-5 TRBV5-1 . many CASSLGTNLETQYF TGCGCCAGCAGCTTAGGAACTAATCTTGAGACCCAGTACTTC
TRBJ2-3 TRBV7-8 . few CASSLAGWLTDTQYF TGTGCCAGCAGCTTAGCCGGCTGGTTAACAGATACGCAGTATTTT
TRBJ1-1 TRBV5-1 . many CASSLDPAGLTKAFF TGCGCCAGCAGCTTGGATCCCGCTGGCCTCACTAAAGCTTTCTTT
TRBJ2-3 TRBV20-1 . many CSLPDRFTTDTQYF TGCAGTCTCCCCGACAGATTCACCACAGATACGCAGTATTTT
TRBJ1-2 TRBV12-3/TRBV12-4 . . CASSLRQNYGYTF TGTGCCAGCAGTTTGAGACAGAACTATGGCTACACCTTC
TRBJ2-5 TRBV7-2 TRBD1 . CASSPDRSEETQYF TGTGCCAGCAGCCCGGACAGGTCTGAAGAGACCCAGTACTTC
TRBJ2-3 TRBV19 TRBD1 few CASKHGQAPSTDTQYF TGTGCCAGCAAACACGGACAGGCGCCTAGCACAGATACGCAGTATTTT
TRBJ1-5 TRBV5-5 . few CASSLVSGGNQPQHF TGTGCCAGCAGCTTGGTGTCCGGGGGCAATCAGCCCCAGCATTTT
TRBJ1-2 TRBV5-1 . . CASSLDKAGYDGYTF TGCGCCAGCAGCTTGGATAAGGCAGGGTATGACGGCTACACCTTC
TRBJ2-3 TRBV4-1 TRBD2 . CASSQDHWGTSGVADTQYF TGCGCCAGCAGCCAAGATCACTGGGGGACTAGCGGGGTTGCAGATACGCAGTATTTT
TRBJ1-2 TRBV3-1 . . CASSQDQGFGYTF TGTGCCAGCAGCCAAGACCAGGGATTTGGCTACACCTTC
TRBJ2-3 TRBV19 . . CASSIQRTDTQYF TGTGCCAGTAGTATCCAGCGCACAGATACGCAGTATTTT
TRBJ1-2 TRBV4-1 . . CASSQESRALGGYTF TGCGCCAGCAGCCAAGAAAGCAGGGCCCTAGGGGGCTACACCTTC
TRBJ2-1 TRBV5-1 TRBD2 . CATGGLIDNEQFF TGCGCCACCGGGGGGTTAATAGACAATGAGCAGTTCTTC
TRBJ1-5 TRBV6-5 . many CASRDQGTNQPQHF TGTGCCAGCAGGGACCAGGGGACCAATCAGCCCCAGCATTTT
TRBJ1-1 TRBV12-3/TRBV12-4 . . CASAGTYYDTEAFF TGTGCCAGCGCTGGGACGTATTACGACACTGAAGCTTTCTTT
TRBJ2-1 TRBV20-1 TRBD2 . CSARLAGGVNEQFF TGCAGTGCTCGACTAGCGGGGGGAGTAAATGAGCAGTTCTTC
TRBJ2-3 TRBV5-1 . . CASSFGRPFTDTQYF TGCGCCAGCAGCTTTGGTCGGCCATTCACAGATACGCAGTATTTT
TRBJ1-2 TRBV7-2 . . CASSAPVRASYGYTF TGTGCCAGCAGCGCTCCGGTGAGGGCGTCCTATGGCTACACCTTC
TRBJ2-1 TRBV5-6 . many CASSLAGEQFF TGTGCCAGCAGCTTGGCGGGTGAGCAGTTCTTC